The entry that follows covers one TCR beta chain sequence. Germline values: CDR1 MDHEN, CDR2 SYDVKM. CDR3 length: 15 amino acids. With V trimmed by 1 base and J by 8 bases, 8 bases remained unmatched. This specimen comes from a study of T cells after somatic rescue of genetic block. Assay: immunoSEQ multiplex PCR; the TCRdb copy retains only in-frame clones and omits some. Of approximately 70,000 clones in the sample, roughly 93% were seen once. The sequence derives from a young man. The chain employs TRBV28 and TRBJ2-1; TRBD2 agrees at 7 bases. Source material: peripheral blood mononuclear cells (PBMCs). CDR3 nucleotides: TGTGCCAGCAGTTTATCGATCGGGAGGCTAGATGAGCAGTTCTTC. This gives the protein CASSLSIGRLDEQFF.